One and the same sample provided the 5 T cell receptor beta chains below, sequenced in a study of Ad26.COV2.S vaccination and SARS-CoV-2 variants. Noted treatment: approximately 18 received Ad26.COV2.S at low or high dose, single or two shots; several received placebo; per-sample allocation not given. Collection of samples fell on day 63 after the first vaccine or placebo injection. TCRdb's table, derived via immunoSEQ multiplex PCR, lists solely in-frame clones and lacks some. The table has hundreds of thousands of clones, 70% to 90% seen once. Sample: peripheral blood, taken in a trial of Ad26.COV2.S vaccine versus placebo. Receptors were obtained from a person aged 18-65 years who received the Ad26.COV2.S COVID-19 vaccine or a placebo.

As regards this clone: Other nucleotide sequences from this sample produce the same CDR3. The J gene is TRBJ1-4, the V gene TRBV5-1; D is undetermined. Trimming removed 5 bases at V and 0 bases at J, with 5 bases between. This CDR3 region has 13 residues. Germline CDR1 reads SGHRS; CDR2 reads YFSETQ. CDR3 bases: TGCGCCAGCAGTACTGCAACTAATGAAAAACTGTTTTTT. It specifies CASSTATNEKLFF.

As concerns this clone: With a much larger clone just one base away, this may be a read error. The J gene is TRBJ1-1, the V gene TRBV6-5; possible D gene TRBD1, 6 bases. V lost 4 bases to trimming and J lost 0 bases, with 9 bases between them. CDR3 length equals 14 residues. CDR1 is MNHEY, CDR2 SVGAGI, per germline. CDR3 protein: CASSSDSLNTEAFF. CDR3 in DNA: TGTGCCAGCAGTTCGGACAGCCTGAACACTGAAGCTTTCTTT.

About this clone itself: Other DNA sequences from this sample encode an identical CDR3 as well. This chain connects TRBV6-5 to TRBJ2-7; 8 positions agree with TRBD1. CDR1 and CDR2 from the germline V gene are MNHEY and SVGAGI. The CDR3 totals 15 residues. Trimming cost V 0 bases and J 2 bases; bases outside gene matches: 3. The CDR3, as DNA: TGTGCCAGCAGTTACTCGAGACAGGGGCCCTACGAGCAGTACTTC. Translation: CASSYSRQGPYEQYF.

This clone was seen a few times. The V gene is TRBV2, the J gene TRBJ2-3; the D is unclear. Trimming left V 2 bases short and J 6 bases short, with 6 bases between. The germline gives CDR1 SNHLY, CDR2 FYNNEI. The CDR3 loop spans 12 amino acids. CDR3 sequence (DNA): TGTGCCAGCAGTGAAAATCGGGATACGCAGTATTTT. Its protein is CASSENRDTQYF.

This clone is a singleton in its sample. This rearrangement joins TRBV6-5 to TRBJ2-1; 10 bases map to TRBD2. CDR1 and CDR2 from the germline V gene are MNHEY and SVGAGI. With 7 bases clipped from V and 6 bases from J, the junction kept 6 bases outside the gene matches. The CDR3 covers 14 residues. The CDR3: CASTAPSGSNEQFF. DNA for the CDR3: TGTGCCAGCACCGCCCCTAGCGGGAGCAATGAGCAGTTCTTC.